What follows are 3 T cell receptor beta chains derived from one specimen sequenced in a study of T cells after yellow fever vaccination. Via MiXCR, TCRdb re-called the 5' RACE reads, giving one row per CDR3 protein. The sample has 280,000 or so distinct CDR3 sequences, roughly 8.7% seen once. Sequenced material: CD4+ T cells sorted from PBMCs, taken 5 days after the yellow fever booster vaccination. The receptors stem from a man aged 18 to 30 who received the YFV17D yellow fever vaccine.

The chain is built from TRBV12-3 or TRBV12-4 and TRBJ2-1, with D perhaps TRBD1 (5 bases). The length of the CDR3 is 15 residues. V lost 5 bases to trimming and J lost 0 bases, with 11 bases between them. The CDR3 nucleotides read TGTGCCAGCAGTGCCTTGACAGACTCCTACAATGAGCAGTTCTTC. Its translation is CASSALTDSYNEQFF.

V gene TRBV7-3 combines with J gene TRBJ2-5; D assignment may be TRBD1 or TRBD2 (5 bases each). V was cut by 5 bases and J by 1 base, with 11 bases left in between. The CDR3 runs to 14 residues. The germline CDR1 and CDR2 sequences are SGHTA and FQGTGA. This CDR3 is CASSAAGTQETQYF. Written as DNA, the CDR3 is TGTGCCAGCAGCGCCGCAGGGACCCAAGAGACCCAGTACTTC.

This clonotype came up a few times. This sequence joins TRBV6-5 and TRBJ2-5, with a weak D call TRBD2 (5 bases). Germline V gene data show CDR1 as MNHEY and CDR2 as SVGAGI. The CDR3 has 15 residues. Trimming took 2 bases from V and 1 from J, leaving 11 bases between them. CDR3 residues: CASSYSILAQETQYF. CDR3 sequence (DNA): TGTGCCAGCAGTTACAGTATCCTAGCCCAAGAGACCCAGTACTTC.